The rows below give T cell receptor beta chains drawn from one sample of a study of blood T cell repertoires in COVID-19. Clones were read by immunoSEQ multiplex PCR, and TCRdb kept only the in-frame ones, dropping some. The data contain over 200,000 clones, about 90% of them singletons. The source material was peripheral blood. Every receptor here comes from a man aged 60 to 69 with COVID-19, enrolled during active disease. Both conserved end residues are part of each CDR3.

J gene	V gene	CDR3 protein
TRBJ2-3	TRBV28	CASSLGTGGTDTQYF
TRBJ2-1	TRBV18	CASSPPSSNEQFF
TRBJ2-1	TRBV9	CASSVATMEGNEQFF
TRBJ1-6	TRBV18	CASSPPGTGNLLTGSPLHF
TRBJ2-1	TRBV3-1/TRBV3-2	CASSQPRTANNEQFF
TRBJ1-2	TRBV2	CASSERSGGGYGYTF
TRBJ2-2	TRBV2	CASRTGSSNTGELFF
TRBJ1-1	TRBV2	CASSDRTGAPEAFF
TRBJ1-3	TRBV30	CAWSVQKTGRSSGNTIYF
TRBJ2-2	TRBV7-9	CASGDPQGAVDTGELFF
TRBJ2-2	TRBV5-1	CASSPGGPYTGELFF
TRBJ2-1	TRBV29-1	CSFRVGGSYNEQFF
TRBJ2-5	TRBV3-1/TRBV3-2	CASSQSEGTQYF
TRBJ2-1	TRBV7-8	CASRYRGLNNEQFF
TRBJ1-2	TRBV7-2	CASSLEGRQGRTGYTF
TRBJ2-7	TRBV4-3	CASSQVPSTSGSSYEQYF
TRBJ2-1	TRBV18	CASSPNLSSGGAEQFF
TRBJ2-1	TRBV7-2	CASSLSFGSSYNEQFF
TRBJ1-2	TRBV5-1	CASSHGQRNYGYTF
TRBJ2-7	TRBV18	CASSPGTGGFYF
TRBJ2-5	TRBV5-4	CASSSVTRNGLQETQYF
TRBJ2-7	TRBV6-2/TRBV6-3	CASSYHRGRSYEQYF
TRBJ1-2	TRBV6-1	CASSDRTGRGKYGYTF
TRBJ1-2	TRBV4-3	CASSQEGGTGKWTF
TRBJ1-1	TRBV5-1	CASSLVAGGSGTEAFF